This T cell receptor beta chain came from a study of blood T cell repertoires in COVID-19. Study background: The United States, Italy and Spain supplied acute and convalescent COVID-19 samples. The cDNA or gDNA used as material had been derived from T cells, B-cell-depleted T cells, or PBMCs.

Germline CDR1 is MNHEY and CDR2 is SMNVEV (reference sequence). V trimming: 5 bases; J trimming: 5 bases; junction bases outside the gene matches: 13. The length of the CDR3 is 17 residues. In the authors' workflow: Amplified reference gene primers provided the basis for estimating nucleated cell counts. Data came from immunoSEQ multiplex PCR; TCRdb stores just in-frame clones and leaves some out. D and trimming were read from the DNA, whereas the V and J calls and clone size are those reported in that table. The sample has around 16,000 clones, 70% to 90% seen once. This clone has more than one count but fewer than ten.

Sequenced input: peripheral blood. The J gene is TRBJ2-5, the V gene TRBV27, with TRBD1 matching 11 bases. This receptor was identified in a human donor in a cohort sampled during active COVID-19. The CDR3 here is CASSPTPGTGGAETQYF. The CDR3 DNA is TGTGCCAGCAGTCCCACCCCCGGGACAGGGGGAGCCGAGACCCAGTACTTC.